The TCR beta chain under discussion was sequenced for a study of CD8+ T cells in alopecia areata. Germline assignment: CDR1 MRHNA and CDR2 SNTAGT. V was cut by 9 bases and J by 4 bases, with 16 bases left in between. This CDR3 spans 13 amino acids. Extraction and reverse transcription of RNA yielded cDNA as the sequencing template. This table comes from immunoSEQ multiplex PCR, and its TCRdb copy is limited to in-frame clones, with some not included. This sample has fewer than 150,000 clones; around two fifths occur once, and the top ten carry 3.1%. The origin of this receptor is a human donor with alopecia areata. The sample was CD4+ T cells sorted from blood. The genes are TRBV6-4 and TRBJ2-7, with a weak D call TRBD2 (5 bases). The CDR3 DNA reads TGTGCCAGTAGTCGAGAACCGGGGTACGAGCAGTACTTC. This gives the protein CASSREPGYEQYF.